This TCR beta chain was obtained from a study of CD8 T cells in Susac syndrome. Peripheral blood CD8+ and CD4+ T cells were profiled by TCR beta sequencing. Negative magnetic isolation gave CD8+ and CD4+ cells; FACS enriched CD8+ TEMRA. Unmatched junction bases numbered 0, after V lost 4 bases and J lost 3 bases. This CDR3 spans 13 amino acids. Germline V lookup: CDR1 MNHEY, CDR2 SMNVEV (reference sequence). With random hexamers, reverse transcription was performed on about 0.5 to 1 ug of RNA. TCRdb re-called the immunoSEQ multiplex PCR reads through MiXCR, storing one row per CDR3 protein. The sample has roughly 150,000 distinct CDR3 sequences, over 95% seen once.

This receptor was identified in a human donor with multiple sclerosis. V usage is TRBV27 and J usage is TRBJ1-2; the match to TRBD1 covers 9 bases. Material for sequencing was CD8+ T cells from PBMCs. As DNA, the CDR3 is TGTGCCAGCAGTTGGACAGGGGACTATGGCTACACCTTC. Protein sequence: CASSWTGDYGYTF.